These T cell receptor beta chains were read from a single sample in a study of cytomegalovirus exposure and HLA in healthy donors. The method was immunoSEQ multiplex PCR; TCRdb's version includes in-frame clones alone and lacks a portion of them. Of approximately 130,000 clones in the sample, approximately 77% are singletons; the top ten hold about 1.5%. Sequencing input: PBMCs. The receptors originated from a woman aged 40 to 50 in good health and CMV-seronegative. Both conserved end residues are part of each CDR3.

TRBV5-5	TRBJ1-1	CASSLGGRVSTEAFF
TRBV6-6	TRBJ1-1	CASNKMELGGNTEAFF
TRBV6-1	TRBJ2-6	CASSPRDTGANVLTF
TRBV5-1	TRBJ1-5	CASESGGGSNQPQHF
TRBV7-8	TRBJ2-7	CASALGGQGINEQYF
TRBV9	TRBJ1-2	CASSPDSSSWYGYTF
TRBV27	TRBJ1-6	CASSFRSYNSPLHF
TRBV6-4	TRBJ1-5	CASSDGDRVFSPQHF
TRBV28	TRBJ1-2	CASSVPGNYGYTF
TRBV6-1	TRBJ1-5	CASSEGGSNQPQHF
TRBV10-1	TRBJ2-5	CASSLAGGETQYF
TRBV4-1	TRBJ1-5	CASSQDHTSNQPQHF
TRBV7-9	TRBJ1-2	CASSLGTGGRGYTF
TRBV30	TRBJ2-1	CAWSLSGAPWEQFF
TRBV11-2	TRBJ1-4	CASSRNPGTNEKLFF
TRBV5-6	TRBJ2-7	CASRGPGTSPYEQYF
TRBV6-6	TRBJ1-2	CASSYSGTGTNYGYTF
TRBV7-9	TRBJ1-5	CASGGQGGDQPQHF
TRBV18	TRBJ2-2	CASSTGWDTGELFF
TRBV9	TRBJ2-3	CASSLTGQGTDTQYF
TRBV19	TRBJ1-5	CASMNGQWSNQPQHF
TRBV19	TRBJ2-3	CASTVQGSDTQYF
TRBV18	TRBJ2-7	CASSPRQESAQYF
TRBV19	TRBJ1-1	CASSTFTGMNTEAFF
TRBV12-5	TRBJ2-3	CASGAASTDTQYF
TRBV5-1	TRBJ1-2	CASSLAGEYGYTF
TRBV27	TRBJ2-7	CASSKGTASNSYEQYF
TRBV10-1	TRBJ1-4	CASSGASNEKLFF
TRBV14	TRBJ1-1	CASSHGTALYGAFF
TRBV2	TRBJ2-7	CASSVSGYEQYF
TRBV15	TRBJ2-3	CATSRDPSKPDTQYF
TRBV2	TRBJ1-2	CASSSPAGQDYGYTF
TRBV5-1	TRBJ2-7	CASSLGQYEQYF
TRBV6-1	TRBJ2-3	CASSVRVFSTDTQYF
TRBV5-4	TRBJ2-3	CASSLTPSAHTQYF
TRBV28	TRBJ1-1	CASSLFGRVGNTEAFF
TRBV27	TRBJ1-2	CASSFMRDSANYGYTF
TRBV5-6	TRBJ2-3	CASSPSGTSHTDTQYF
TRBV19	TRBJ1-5	CASSHQTGGQPQHF
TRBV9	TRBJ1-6	CASSPPTGNSPLHF
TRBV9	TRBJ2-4	CASSVTDRGMNIQYF
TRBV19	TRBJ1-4	CASSISRATNEKLFF
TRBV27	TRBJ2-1	CASLGQVNNEQFF
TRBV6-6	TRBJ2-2	CASSPGTANTGELFF
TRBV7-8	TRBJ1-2	CASSLDRVHGYTF
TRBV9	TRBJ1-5	CASSVEGNSNQPQHF
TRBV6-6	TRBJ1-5	CASRRDDQPQHF
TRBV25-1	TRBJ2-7	CASSETSGDSSYEQYF
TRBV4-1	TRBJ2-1	CASSQRTSGGAFNEQFF
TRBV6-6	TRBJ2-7	CASSYSNSNGEQYF
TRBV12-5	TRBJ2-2	CASGLVLGQNTGELFF
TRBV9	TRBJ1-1	CASSVSGGATEAFF
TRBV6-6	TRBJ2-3	CASSRRGDVTDTQYF
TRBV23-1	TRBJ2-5	CASSLGRKETQYF
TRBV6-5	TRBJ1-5	CASSSTTGVDQPQHF
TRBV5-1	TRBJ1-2	CASSSGLPGVSNGYTF
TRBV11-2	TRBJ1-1	CASRPQQGWVTEAFF
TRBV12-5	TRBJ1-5	CASGLGTGSGMEPQHF
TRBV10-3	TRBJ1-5	CAISDLGGGNQPQHF